The 31 T cell receptor beta chains presented below share a single source sample, sequenced in a study of blood T cell repertoires in COVID-19. Generated by immunoSEQ multiplex PCR, the TCRdb table keeps only in-frame clones and is missing some. This table holds about 90,000 clones, around 88% found once. Specimen: peripheral blood. These receptor sequences come from an elderly man with acute or convalescent COVID-19.

The CDR3, as DNA: TGTGCCAGCAGTGGCGGGCGGAGCCCTGGAATCAATGAGCAGTTCTTC. Its protein is CASSGGRSPGINEQFF. The chain couples TRBV2 to TRBJ2-1; D possibly corresponds to TRBD2 (5 bases). Trimming took 4 bases from V and 6 from J, leaving 19 bases between them. The CDR3 is 16 residues long. Germline lookup yields CDR1 SNHLY and CDR2 FYNNEI.

This chain uses TRBV5-1 with TRBJ2-7; 8 bases map to TRBD1. The germline V gene has CDR1 SGHRS and CDR2 YFSETQ. V lost 4 bases and J lost 3; bases outside the gene matches: 6. The CDR3 runs 14 residues. For the CDR3, the DNA is TGCGCCAGCAGCCGAACAGGGGGTAACTACGAGCAGTACTTC. This translates into CASSRTGGNYEQYF. The variable domain in full, with the rest retrieved from reference TRBV5-1 and TRBJ2-7, is KAGVTQTPRYLIKTRGQQVTLSCSPISGHRSVSWYQQTPGQGLQFLFEYFSETQRNKGNFPGRFSGRQFSNSRSEMNVSTLELGDSALYLCASSRTGGNYEQYFGPGTRLTVT.

This chain links TRBV5-1 with TRBJ2-1; 10 positions agree with TRBD1. The germline V gene encodes CDR1 SGHRS and CDR2 YFSETQ. With V trimmed by 0 bases and J by 0 bases, 12 bases remained unmatched. CDR3 length equals 20 residues. CDR3 sequence: CASSLAGGQGIPSSYNEQFF. The CDR3 bases are TGCGCCAGCAGCTTGGCCGGGGGACAGGGGATTCCGAGCTCCTACAATGAGCAGTTCTTC. The full variable domain, completed using reference TRBV5-1 and TRBJ2-1, is KAGVTQTPRYLIKTRGQQVTLSCSPISGHRSVSWYQQTPGQGLQFLFEYFSETQRNKGNFPGRFSGRQFSNSRSEMNVSTLELGDSALYLCASSLAGGQGIPSSYNEQFFGPGTRLTVL.

The V and J genes are TRBV5-1 and TRBJ2-5, with TRBD1 matching over 8 bases. Germline V CDR1 and CDR2: SGHRS, YFSETQ. With V trimmed by 4 bases and J by 4 bases, 3 bases remained unmatched. This CDR3 region has 13 residues. The CDR3 is CASSTDRVETQYF. The CDR3 coding sequence is TGCGCCAGCAGCACGGACAGGGTAGAGACCCAGTACTTC.

The chain uses TRBV3-1 (or the pseudogene TRBV3-2) and TRBJ2-1, with a possible D match to TRBD2 (6 bases). CDR3 length: 13 amino acids. V shed 4 bases and J shed 4 bases, with 8 bases lying between them. The germline gives CDR1 LGHDT, CDR2 YNNKEL (reference sequence). The CDR3 DNA is TGTGCCAGCAGCCCCGGGGGATACAATGAGCAGTTCTTC. It codes for CASSPGGYNEQFF.

This sequence joins TRBV11-2 and TRBJ1-3; tentatively, D is TRBD1 (5 bases). V lost 2 bases to trimming and J lost 1 base, with 9 bases between them. Germline V gene sequence: CDR1 SGHAT, CDR2 FQNNGV. The CDR3 spans 15 residues. The DNA of the CDR3 is TGTGCCAGCAGCTTATCCGCAGGGTCTGGAAACACCATATATTTT. Protein product: CASSLSAGSGNTIYF. The full variable domain, completed using reference TRBV11-2 and TRBJ1-3, is EAGVAQSPRYKIIEKRQSVAFWCNPISGHATLYWYQQILGQGPKLLIQFQNNGVVDDSQLPKDRFSAERLKGVDSTLKIQPAKLEDSAVYLCASSLSAGSGNTIYFGEGSWLTVV.

The V and J genes are TRBV29-1 and TRBJ2-1; no definite D call. CDR1 and CDR2 (germline): SQVTM, ANQGSEA. V shed 0 bases and J shed 6 bases, with 6 bases lying between them. The CDR3 runs 12 residues. The CDR3 bases are TGCAGCGTTGAAGAGGCCGTCAATGAGCAGTTCTTC. Residues: CSVEEAVNEQFF.

The chain has TRBV7-3 and TRBJ2-1, with 15 bases matching TRBD2. The V gene's germline CDR1 is SGHTA and CDR2 FQGTGA. The V and J ends lost 1 base and 9 bases, in that order; junction bases with no gene match: 16. The CDR3 covers 20 residues. The CDR3 bases are TGTGCCAGCAGCTTAAATTCCCCTGGACTAGCGGGAGGGCAAGGGGGTGAGCAGTTCTTC. As protein: CASSLNSPGLAGGQGGEQFF.

The rearrangement joins TRBV19 to TRBJ2-7; D is perhaps TRBD1 (6 bases). Germline loops: CDR1 LNHDA, CDR2 SQIVND (reference sequence). This CDR3 is 14 amino acids long. The V and J ends lost 9 bases and 7 bases respectively, with 22 bases between them. The CDR3 protein is CASGTGSSGPEQYF. In DNA form, the CDR3 reads TGTGCCAGCGGAACAGGGAGCTCGGGGCCGGAGCAGTACTTC.

The chain is built from TRBV6-1 and TRBJ1-6, with D perhaps TRBD1 (5 bases). V was shortened by 1 base and J by 10 bases, with 14 bases between the two germline ends. Germline V CDR1 and CDR2: MNHNS, SASEGT. This CDR3 region has 15 residues. CDR3 protein: CASSEEGNRKSPLHF. The CDR3 coding sequence is TGTGCCAGCAGTGAAGAGGGTAACAGGAAATCACCCCTCCACTTT.

This chain's CDR3 is CASARAGVVETQYF. The CDR3 coding sequence is TGTGCCAGCGCAAGAGCGGGAGTTGTAGAGACCCAGTACTTC. This sequence joins TRBV11-2 and TRBJ2-5; TRBD2 aligns across 8 bases. Germline CDR1 reads SGHAT; CDR2 reads FQNNGV. There are 14 residues in the CDR3. With 8 bases clipped from V and 4 bases from J, the junction kept 9 bases outside the gene matches.

Comment on this clone: At one of its ends the junction is not consistent with the germline gene, which may arise from a read error. The chain joins TRBV7-7 to TRBJ2-5; D is possibly TRBD2 (6 bases). There are 16 residues in the CDR3. CDR1 SSHAT and CDR2 FNYEAQ come from the germline V gene (reference sequence). The CDR3: CASSLGGAGGQETQYF. The CDR3 DNA reads as TGTGCTAGCAGCTTAGGCGGGGCAGGAGGGCAAGAGACCCAGTACTTC.

This clone was detected once. The chain is built from TRBV5-6 and TRBJ2-1; the D gene is possibly TRBD1 (6 bases). Germline V gene sequence: CDR1 SGHDT, CDR2 YYEEEE. Trimming shortened V by 4 bases and J by 8 bases, and 22 bases separated the two germline ends. The CDR3 length is 16 residues. The CDR3 loop reads CASSGIRDTRRDEQFF. The CDR3, as DNA: TGTGCCAGCAGCGGTATCCGGGACACTCGTCGAGATGAGCAGTTCTTC.

V gene TRBV6-5 combines with J gene TRBJ2-1, with 9 bases that match TRBD2. The CDR3 extends over 15 amino acids. V lost 5 bases, J lost 4 bases, and 6 bases stayed unmatched. Germline assignment: CDR1 MNHEY and CDR2 SVGAGI. CDR3 bases: TGTGCCAGCAGTCATAGCGGGAGCCAATACAATGAGCAGTTCTTC. This translates into CASSHSGSQYNEQFF.

The chain carries TRBV27 and TRBJ2-1; possible D gene TRBD1, 6 bases. V lost 7 bases and J 2 bases, leaving 12 bases between the germline ends. Germline CDR1 and CDR2: MNHEY and SMNVEV (reference sequence). The length of the CDR3 is 14 residues. The CDR3 coding sequence is TGTGCCAGCAAACCGGGACAAACCTACAATGAGCAGTTCTTC. It yields the protein CASKPGQTYNEQFF.

A remark on this clone: This specimen includes other DNA sequences encoding the same CDR3. The CDR3 coding sequence is TGTGCCAGCTCACCCTCGTCCGCTAGCGGGAGAGTAAATGAGCAGTTCTTC. Its protein is CASSPSSASGRVNEQFF. The chain links TRBV18 to TRBJ2-1; 10 bases agree with TRBD2. The CDR3 contains 17 residues. Per germline, CDR1 KGHSH and CDR2 LQKENI. With 3 bases clipped from V and 7 bases from J, the junction kept 12 bases outside the gene matches. Full variable domain (outside the CDR3, taken from reference TRBV18 and TRBJ2-1): NAGVMQNPRHLVRRRGQEARLRCSPMKGHSHVYWYRQLPEEGLKFMVYLQKENIIDESGMPKERFSAEFPKEGPSILRIQQVVRGDSAAYFCASSPSSASGRVNEQFFGPGTRLTVL.

The V gene is TRBV18, the J gene TRBJ1-2; weak D call: TRBD1 (6 bases). There are 13 residues in the CDR3. Germline loops: CDR1 KGHSH, CDR2 LQKENI. Trimming took off 3 bases at V and 6 bases at J, with 11 bases between the two ends. The CDR3 region has the DNA TGTGCCAGCTCACCCGTGAGGACAGATGGCTACACCTTC. Protein: CASSPVRTDGYTF. The variable domain in full, completed from reference TRBV18 and TRBJ1-2, reads NAGVMQNPRHLVRRRGQEARLRCSPMKGHSHVYWYRQLPEEGLKFMVYLQKENIIDESGMPKERFSAEFPKEGPSILRIQQVVRGDSAAYFCASSPVRTDGYTFGSGTRLTVV.

This chain links TRBV29-1 with TRBJ2-1, with 9 bases lining up with TRBD2. The junction had 5 bases not matched to a gene; V was cut back by 6 bases and J by 2 bases. The CDR3 runs 14 residues. In germline, CDR1 is SQVTM, CDR2 ANQGSEA. The CDR3 region is CSVPSGATYNEQFF. CDR3 nucleotide sequence: TGCAGCGTCCCTAGCGGGGCCACCTACAATGAGCAGTTCTTC.

The chain uses TRBV18 and TRBJ2-3; maybe TRBD2 (5 bases). The ends were cut back, 0 bases at V and 4 bases at J, with 11 bases in the middle. This CDR3 comprises 15 residues. Germline CDR1 is KGHSH and CDR2 is LQKENI. The CDR3 sequence is CASSPPGSLADTQYF. In nucleotides, the CDR3 is TGTGCCAGCTCACCACCTGGGAGCCTCGCAGATACGCAGTATTTT. Combining the CDR3 with reference TRBV18 and TRBJ2-3 gives the whole variable domain NAGVMQNPRHLVRRRGQEARLRCSPMKGHSHVYWYRQLPEEGLKFMVYLQKENIIDESGMPKERFSAEFPKEGPSILRIQQVVRGDSAAYFCASSPPGSLADTQYFGPGTRLTVL.

The genes are TRBV1 and TRBJ2-5; TRBD2 is the table's D call and was not checked against the DNA. TRBV1 is assigned pseudogene status. The CDR3 has 16 residues. CDR3 DNA sequence: TGCACCAGCAGCCTGCCGGGACTAGCGGGAGTAGAGACCCAGTACTTC. This sequence encodes CTSSLPGLAGVETQYF.

This clone appeared a few times. The chain links TRBV28 to TRBJ2-7; D call uncertain. The length of the CDR3 is 13 residues. V was pared by 4 bases and J by 6 bases, with 13 bases between. Germline CDR1 reads MDHEN; CDR2 reads SYDVKM. CDR3 sequence (DNA): TGTGCCAGCAGTTCCCGACAATTAGGCGAGCAGTACTTC. It specifies CASSSRQLGEQYF.

V gene TRBV7-2 combines with J gene TRBJ1-3; possibly TRBD1 for D (6 bases). From germline, CDR1 is SGHTA and CDR2 FQGNSA. The CDR3 length is 14 residues. V was trimmed by 4 bases and J by 0 bases, leaving 7 bases between them. The CDR3 loop reads CASSSTGSGNTIYF. In DNA, the CDR3 is TGTGCCAGCAGCTCGACAGGCTCTGGAAACACCATATATTTT.

This chain joins TRBV10-3 and TRBJ1-2; 8 bases are shared with TRBD1. The germline gives CDR1 ENHRY, CDR2 SYGVKD. The CDR3 runs to 13 residues. The J segment lost 3 bases and the V segment lost 4 bases, leaving 1 base of the junction unmatched. The CDR3 sequence is CAISADRDYGYTF. Written as DNA, the CDR3 is TGTGCCATCAGTGCGGACAGGGACTATGGCTACACCTTC.

The chain recombines TRBV7-9 with TRBJ1-1; D unresolved. V shed 5 bases and J shed 8 bases, with 9 bases lying between them. The CDR3 runs to 11 residues. The germline V gene has CDR1 SEHNR and CDR2 FQNEAQ (reference sequence). Here the CDR3 DNA reads TGTGCCAGCAGCCGAAGCCGGGAAGCTTTCTTT. Translating it yields CASSRSREAFF. Together with reference TRBV7-9 and TRBJ1-1, the CDR3 gives the full variable domain: DTGVSQNPRHKITKRGQNVTFRCDPISEHNRLYWYRQTLGQGPEFLTYFQNEAQLEKSRLLSDRFSAERPKGSFSTLEIQRTEQGDSAMYLCASSRSREAFFGQGTRLTVV.

The chain carries TRBV29-1 and TRBJ2-3; D call uncertain. Germline assignment: CDR1 SQVTM and CDR2 ANQGSEA. The V gene lost 2 bases and the J gene lost 3 bases, with 15 bases spanning the gap. This CDR3 comprises 15 residues. CDR3 in amino acids: CSVEPYSTATDTQYF. The DNA of the CDR3 is TGCAGCGTTGAACCGTATAGCACCGCTACAGATACGCAGTATTTT.

V and J are TRBV6-2 or TRBV6-3 and TRBJ2-1, with 8 bases fitting TRBD2. Trimming at V came to 2 bases and at J to 0 bases, leaving 0 bases not matched to a gene. The CDR3 spans 15 residues. Germline V lookup: CDR1 MNHEY, CDR2 SVGEGT. The CDR3 nucleotides are TGTGCCAGCAGTTACGGGACTAGCTCCTACAATGAGCAGTTCTTC. Amino acids: CASSYGTSSYNEQFF.

The chain has TRBV28 and TRBJ2-7; 12 bases are shared with TRBD1. There are 15 residues in the CDR3. The germline gives CDR1 MDHEN, CDR2 SYDVKM. The V gene end was trimmed by 6 bases and the J gene end by 4 bases; junction bases not matched to a gene: 7. This CDR3 is CASSLRDRGLYEQYF. CDR3 in DNA: TGTGCCAGCAGCCTCCGGGACAGGGGGCTTTACGAGCAGTACTTC.

The chain carries TRBV29-1 and TRBJ2-2; 10 nucleotides agree with TRBD1. Per the germline V gene, CDR1 is SQVTM and CDR2 is ANQGSEA. With 4 bases clipped from V and 4 bases from J, the junction kept 0 bases outside the gene matches. This CDR3 is 13 amino acids long. The CDR3 region is CSVGQGATGELFF. CDR3 nucleotides: TGCAGCGTTGGACAGGGGGCCACCGGGGAGCTGTTTTTT.

The chain recombines TRBV18 with TRBJ2-1; 8 nucleotides agree with TRBD1. The CDR3 is 16 residues long. Germline V gives CDR1 KGHSH, CDR2 LQKENI. The J segment lost 5 bases and the V segment lost 4 bases, leaving 10 bases of the junction unmatched. The CDR3 nucleotides are TGTGCCAGCTCACGTGAACAGGGGGGAGTACACAATGAGCAGTTCTTC. Protein: CASSREQGGVHNEQFF.

This clone was counted a single time. The gene calls are TRBV24-1 and TRBJ2-5, with 7 bases that match TRBD2. Germline loops: CDR1 KGHDR, CDR2 SFDVKD. V lost 3 bases, J lost 1 base, and 7 bases stayed unmatched. This CDR3 has 16 amino acids. Here the CDR3 DNA reads TGTGCCACCAGTGATCCGCAGGGAGGGCGCCAAGAGACCCAGTACTTC. It is translated as CATSDPQGGRQETQYF.

The chain joins TRBV28 to TRBJ1-2; unclear D gene. The CDR3 runs 12 residues. CDR1 and CDR2 (germline): MDHEN, SYDVKM. Trimming stripped 7 bases from V and 2 bases from J, with 8 bases between. CDR3 DNA sequence: TGTGCCAGCATGGCGGGAAACTATGGCTACACCTTC. Its protein is CASMAGNYGYTF.